This TCR beta chain was identified during a study of response to subunit inactivated influenza vaccine (dated by TCRdb to the late 2010s). With regard to the full study: Deep quantitative T cell receptor repertoire profiling was used in the study to track responses to a trivalent subunit inactivated influenza vaccine. General findings and caveats noted by the study authors: According to the authors, only a limited number of new T cells may be recruited by each seasonal influenza vaccination.

About this clonotype: What this receptor recognizes is not known. No base quality values were provided; no much bigger clone lies one nucleotide off.

The CDR3 spans 15 residues, from the cysteine through the phenylalanine. This entry keeps only the CDR3 DNA: 45 bases, framed from base 1. The germline ends are 14 bases apart after V is trimmed by 3 bases and J by 6 bases. Library generation was performed with RT-PCR. Sequencing took place on an Illumina HiSeq 2500. TCRdb's own reprocessing of the public reads used fastp at Q25 and MiXCR and kept productive beta chains. CDR3 protein duplicates are merged, each entry listing the most common genes and DNA. In this sample the table shows hundreds of thousands of distinct CDR3 sequences, about 15% of which occur a single time. Less than 9% of the sample lies in the top ten.

The rearranged chain carries TRBV12-3 or TRBV12-4 and TRBJ2-2; TRBD2 might be the D gene, on 6 matching bases. The source is a man between 45 and 60 years old who received an inactivated influenza vaccine. Donor details come from another sample of the same person, matched by shared clones. The material sequenced was PBMCs from blood, taken around 15 days before vaccination. The DNA sequence follows: TGTGCCAGCAGTTTCGGGCAGGGAGGAGCCGGGGAGCTGTTTTTT. Translated, it reads CASSFGQGGAGELFF.